The clone carrying this TCR beta chain was found many times. V lost 3 bases and J lost 7, with 14 bases in between. The length of the CDR3 is 14 residues. CDR1 and CDR2 (germline): SGHDN, FVKESK. TCRdb reprocessed the 5' RACE reads via MiXCR and lists one record per CDR3 protein. The data show 200,000 to 250,000 distinct CDR3 sequences, with around 8.1% seen just once and 1.5% to 2.5% held by the top ten. These data come from a study of identical twins. These data were likewise used in another study, on yellow fever vaccine responses in identical twins.

This TCR came from a woman between 18 and 30 years old in good health. The V and J genes are TRBV14 and TRBJ2-3; no clear D gene. The sequenced sample consisted of memory (CD45RO+) T cells sorted from blood. The CDR3 spells CASSQDALLHTQYF. DNA for the CDR3: TGTGCCAGCAGCCAGGACGCTCTCCTCCATACGCAGTATTTT. The entire variable domain, with the rest obtained from reference TRBV14 and TRBJ2-3, is as follows: EAGVTQFPSHSVIEKGQTVTLRCDPISGHDNLYWYRRVMGKEIKFLLHFVKESKQDESGMPNNRFLAERTGGTYSTLKVQPAELEDSGVYFCASSQDALLHTQYFGPGTRLTVL.